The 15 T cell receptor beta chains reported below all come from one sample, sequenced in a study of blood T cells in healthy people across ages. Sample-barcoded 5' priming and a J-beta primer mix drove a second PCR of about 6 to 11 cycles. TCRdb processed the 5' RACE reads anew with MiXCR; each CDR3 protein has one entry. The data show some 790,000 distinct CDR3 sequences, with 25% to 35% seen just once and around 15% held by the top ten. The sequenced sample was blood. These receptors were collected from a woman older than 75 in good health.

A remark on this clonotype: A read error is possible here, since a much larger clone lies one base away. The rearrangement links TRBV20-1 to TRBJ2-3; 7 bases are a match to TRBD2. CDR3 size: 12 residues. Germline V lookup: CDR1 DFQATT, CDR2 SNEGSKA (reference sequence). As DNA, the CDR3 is TGCAGGGCTAGAGGACTAGACTATACGCAGTATTTT. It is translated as CRARGLDYTQYF.

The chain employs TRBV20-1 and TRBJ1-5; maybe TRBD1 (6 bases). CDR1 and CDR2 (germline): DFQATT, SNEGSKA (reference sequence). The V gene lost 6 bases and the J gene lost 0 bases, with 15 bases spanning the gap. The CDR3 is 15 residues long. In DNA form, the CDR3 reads TGCAGTGCCCTGGAGGGGGGACATAGCAATCAGCCCCAGCATTTT. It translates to CSALEGGHSNQPQHF.

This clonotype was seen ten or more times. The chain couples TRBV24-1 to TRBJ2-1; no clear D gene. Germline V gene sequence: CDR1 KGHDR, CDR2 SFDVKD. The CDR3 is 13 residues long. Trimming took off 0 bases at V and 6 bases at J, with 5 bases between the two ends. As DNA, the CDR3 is TGTGCCACCAGTGATTTGCCGATCAATGAGCAGTTCTTC. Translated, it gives CATSDLPINEQFF.

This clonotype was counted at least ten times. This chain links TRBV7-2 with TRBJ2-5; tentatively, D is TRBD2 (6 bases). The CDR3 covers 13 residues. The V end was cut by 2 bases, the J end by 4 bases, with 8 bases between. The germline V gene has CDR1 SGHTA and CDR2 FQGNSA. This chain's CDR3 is CASSLMGGETQYF. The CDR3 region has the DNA TGTGCCAGCAGCTTAATGGGGGGAGAGACCCAGTACTTC.

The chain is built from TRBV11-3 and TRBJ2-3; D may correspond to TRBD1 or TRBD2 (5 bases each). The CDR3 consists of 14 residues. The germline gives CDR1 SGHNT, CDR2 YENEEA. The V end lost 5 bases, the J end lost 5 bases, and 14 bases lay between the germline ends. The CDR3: CASSGRDARDTQYF. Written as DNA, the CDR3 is TGTGCCAGCAGCGGCCGGGACGCCAGAGATACGCAGTATTTT.

DNA of the CDR3: TGTGCCAGCAGCCCGGATTTAGTCCCAGATACGCAGTATTTT. Its protein product is CASSPDLVPDTQYF. The rearrangement uses TRBV6-5 and TRBJ2-3; no clear D. The germline CDR1 and CDR2 sequences are MNHEY and SVGAGI. Trimming took off 6 bases at V and 4 bases at J, with 14 bases between the two ends. CDR3 size: 14 residues.

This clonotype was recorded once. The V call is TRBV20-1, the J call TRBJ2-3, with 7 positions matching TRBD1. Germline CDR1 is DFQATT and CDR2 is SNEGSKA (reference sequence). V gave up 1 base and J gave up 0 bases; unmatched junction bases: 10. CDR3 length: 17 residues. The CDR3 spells CSARAGYRGSSTDTQYF. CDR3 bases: TGCAGTGCTAGAGCGGGATACAGGGGAAGTAGCACAGATACGCAGTATTTT.

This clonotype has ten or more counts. CDR3 nucleotide sequence: TGTGCCAGCAGCTTAGTGGGGGAGGGGAGCGGGGCGGCCTCCTACAATGAGCAGTTCTTC. This translates into CASSLVGEGSGAASYNEQFF. The V call is TRBV7-2, the J call TRBJ2-1, with TRBD2 identical over 7 bases. This CDR3 is built from 20 residues. CDR1 and CDR2 from the germline V gene are SGHTA and FQGNSA. After removal of 1 base from V and 0 bases from J, the junction contained 15 bases not matched to a gene.

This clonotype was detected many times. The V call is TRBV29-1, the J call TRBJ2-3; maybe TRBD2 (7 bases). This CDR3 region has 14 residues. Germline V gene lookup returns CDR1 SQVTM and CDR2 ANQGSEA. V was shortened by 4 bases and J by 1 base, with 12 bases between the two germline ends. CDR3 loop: CSVGQGRGTDTQYF. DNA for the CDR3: TGCAGCGTTGGGCAGGGGAGGGGCACAGATACGCAGTATTTT.

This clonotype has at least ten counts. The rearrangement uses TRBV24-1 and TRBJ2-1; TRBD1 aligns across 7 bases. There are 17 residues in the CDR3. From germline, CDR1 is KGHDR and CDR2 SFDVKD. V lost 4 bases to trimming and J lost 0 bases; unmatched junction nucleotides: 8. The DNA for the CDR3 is TGTGCCACCAGTGACCGACAGGGTATAAGCTCCTACAATGAGCAGTTCTTC. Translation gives CATSDRQGISSYNEQFF.

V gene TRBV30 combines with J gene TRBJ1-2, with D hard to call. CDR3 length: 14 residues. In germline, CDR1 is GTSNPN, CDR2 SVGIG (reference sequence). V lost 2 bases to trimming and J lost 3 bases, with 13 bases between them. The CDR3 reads CAWSRTGRHYGYTF. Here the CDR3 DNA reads TGTGCCTGGAGTAGGACCGGGCGACACTATGGCTACACCTTC.

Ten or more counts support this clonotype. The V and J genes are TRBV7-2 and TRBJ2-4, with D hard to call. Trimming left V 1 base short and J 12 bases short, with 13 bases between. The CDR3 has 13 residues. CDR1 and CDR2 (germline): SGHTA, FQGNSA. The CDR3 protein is CASSLVNGVPQYF. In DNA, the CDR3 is TGTGCCAGCAGCTTAGTAAATGGAGTCCCTCAGTACTTC.

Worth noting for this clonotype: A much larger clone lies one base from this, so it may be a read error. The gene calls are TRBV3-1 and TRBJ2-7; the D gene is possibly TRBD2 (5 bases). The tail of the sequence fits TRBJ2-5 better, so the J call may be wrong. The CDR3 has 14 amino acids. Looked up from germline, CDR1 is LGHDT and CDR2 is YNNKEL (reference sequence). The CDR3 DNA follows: TGTGCCAGCAGCCAAGAATCCGGGGTTTCGACCCAGTACTTC. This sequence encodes CASSQESGVSTQYF.

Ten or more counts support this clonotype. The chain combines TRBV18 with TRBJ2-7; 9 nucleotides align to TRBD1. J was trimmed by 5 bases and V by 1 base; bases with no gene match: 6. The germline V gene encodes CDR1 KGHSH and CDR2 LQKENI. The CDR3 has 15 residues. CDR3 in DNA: TGTGCCAGCTCACCACTCCCGGGACAGGGCAACGAGCAGTACTTC. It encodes CASSPLPGQGNEQYF.

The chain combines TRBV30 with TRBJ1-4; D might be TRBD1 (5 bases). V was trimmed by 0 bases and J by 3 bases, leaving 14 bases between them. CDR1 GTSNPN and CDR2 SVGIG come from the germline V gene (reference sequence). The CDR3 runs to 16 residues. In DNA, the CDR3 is TGTGCCTGGAGTGTATCCCGGACAAGGCCTAATGAAAAACTGTTTTTT. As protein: CAWSVSRTRPNEKLFF.